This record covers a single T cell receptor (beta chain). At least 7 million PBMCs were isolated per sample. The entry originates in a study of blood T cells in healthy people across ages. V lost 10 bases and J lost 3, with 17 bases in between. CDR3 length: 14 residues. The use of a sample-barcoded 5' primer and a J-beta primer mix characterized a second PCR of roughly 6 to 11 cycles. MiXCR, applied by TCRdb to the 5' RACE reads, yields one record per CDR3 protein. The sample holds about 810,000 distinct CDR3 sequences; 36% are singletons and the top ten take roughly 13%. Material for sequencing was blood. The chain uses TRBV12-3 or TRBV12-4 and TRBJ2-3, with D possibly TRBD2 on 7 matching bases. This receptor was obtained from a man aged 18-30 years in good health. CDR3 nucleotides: TGTGCCATTCCCGGGGGGCAAAGAACAGATACGCAGTATTTT. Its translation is CAIPGGQRTDTQYF.